This is a list of T cell receptor beta chains from one sample in a study of blood T cell repertoires in COVID-19. TCRdb's copy holds only in-frame clones and misses some; the assay was immunoSEQ multiplex PCR. This table has tens of thousands of clones, more than 70% appearing once. Sequenced: peripheral blood. The receptors were sampled from an older woman with acute or convalescent COVID-19. The CDR3 runs from the conserved cysteine through the conserved F or W. The D gene is left open where the match is weak. Not all rows give a size; the values are once, few, many and, for expanded clones, a class.

CDR3,DNA,V,size,D,J
CASSLGPGGMNTGELFF,TGTGCCAGCAGCTTAGGGCCAGGCGGGATGAACACCGGGGAGCTGTTTTTT,TRBV7-2,NA,NA,TRBJ2-2
CASSLEAGVKFF,TGTGCCAGCAGCTTAGAGGCAGGGGTGAAGTTCTTC,TRBV7-2,NA,NA,TRBJ2-1
CASSEAVFNTGGSYEQYF,TGTGCCAGCAGTGAAGCGGTTTTCAATACAGGGGGCTCCTACGAGCAGTACTTC,TRBV6-1,once,TRBD1,TRBJ2-7
CASSQDRGFGDRPQHF,TGCGCCAGCAGCCAAGATCGAGGTTTCGGAGATCGCCCCCAGCATTTT,TRBV4-1,NA,NA,TRBJ1-5
CASSFSFGGMNSPLHF,TGTGCCAGCAGCTTTTCTTTCGGGGGGATGAATTCACCCCTCCACTTT,TRBV7-6,NA,NA,TRBJ1-6
CASSELQGNTEAFF,TGTGCCAGTAGTGAGTTACAGGGGAACACTGAAGCTTTCTTT,TRBV19,once,NA,TRBJ1-1
CASSKESGGSDLNQPQHF,TGTGCCAGCAGCAAAGAGTCCGGGGGGTCCGATCTTAATCAGCCCCAGCATTTT,TRBV21-1,NA,NA,TRBJ1-5
CASSESILAETDTQYF,TGCGCCAGCAGTGAGTCGATTCTAGCGGAAACAGATACGCAGTATTTT,TRBV10-1,NA,TRBD2,TRBJ2-3
CASSLTPGQNSYEQYF,TGTGCCAGCAGCTTAACCCCGGGACAGAACTCCTACGAGCAGTACTTC,TRBV7-2,NA,TRBD1,TRBJ2-7
CAWRREGQGATYEQYF,TGTGCCTGGAGGCGGGAAGGACAGGGGGCGACCTACGAGCAGTACTTC,TRBV30,NA,TRBD1,TRBJ2-7
CASSQEQARKLFF,TGTGCCAGCAGCCAAGAACAGGCTCGAAAACTGTTTTTT,TRBV3-1/TRBV3-2,NA,NA,TRBJ1-4
CASSAGGPYEQYF,TGTGCCAGCAGCGCGGGAGGGCCCTACGAGCAGTACTTC,TRBV6-5,NA,TRBD2,TRBJ2-7
CASSRRQGLSGKLFF,TGCGCCAGCAGCCGTAGACAGGGCCTCTCCGGAAAACTGTTTTTT,TRBV4-3,NA,TRBD1,TRBJ1-4
CASSLGQGKGSGANVLTF,TGCGCCAGCAGCCTGGGACAGGGAAAGGGCTCTGGGGCCAACGTCCTGACTTTC,TRBV5-1,NA,TRBD1,TRBJ2-6
CSVSTGGNTEAFF,TGCAGCGTGTCGACAGGGGGGAACACTGAAGCTTTCTTT,TRBV29-1,NA,TRBD1,TRBJ1-1
CASSHLTSGSIDEQYF,TGTGCCAGCAGCCATCTAACTAGCGGGAGTATTGACGAGCAGTACTTC,TRBV3-1/TRBV3-2,NA,TRBD2,TRBJ2-7
CAWSGGDNQPQHF,TGTGCCTGGAGTGGGGGGGACAATCAGCCCCAGCATTTT,TRBV30,NA,NA,TRBJ1-5
CASSLIGTGEETQYF,TGTGCCAGCAGCTTGATCGGGACAGGGGAAGAGACCCAGTACTTC,TRBV7-6,NA,TRBD1,TRBJ2-5
CASNAGGYTGELFF,TGTGCCAGCAACGCAGGGGGCTACACCGGGGAGCTGTTTTTT,TRBV7-9,NA,TRBD1,TRBJ2-2
CASLSTGNTGELFF,TGTGCCAGCTTGTCGACAGGGAACACCGGGGAGCTGTTTTTT,TRBV2,few,NA,TRBJ2-2
CASSLGAGNEQYF,TGTGCCAGCAGCTTAGGTGCGGGGAACGAGCAGTACTTC,TRBV7-9,once,NA,TRBJ2-7
CAWSVLLSYNEQFF,TGTGCCTGGAGTGTACTCCTGTCCTACAATGAGCAGTTCTTC,TRBV30,NA,NA,TRBJ2-1
CASSFTVAGGTEAFF,TGTGCCAGCAGCTTTACGGTCGCAGGGGGAACTGAAGCTTTCTTT,TRBV5-6,NA,TRBD1,TRBJ1-1
CASRLGGSVNEKLFF,TGTGCCAGCAGGTTAGGGGGCAGTGTTAATGAAAAACTGTTTTTT,TRBV7-2,NA,TRBD1,TRBJ1-4
CASRLPGAHYEQYF,TGTGCCAGCCGACTACCCGGAGCGCACTACGAGCAGTACTTC,TRBV11-2,NA,NA,TRBJ2-7
CASSLALTGGSGANVLTF,TGTGCCAGCAGCTTGGCTCTGACAGGTGGCTCTGGGGCCAACGTCCTGACTTTC,TRBV5-6,NA,NA,TRBJ2-6